This T cell receptor (beta chain) was retrieved from a study of blood T cell repertoires in COVID-19. Study-wide context: Sites across the United States, Italy and Spain contributed samples from acute and convalescent COVID-19.

V dropped 5 bases and J dropped 3 bases, with 11 bases sitting between them. The V gene's germline CDR1 is MNHEY and CDR2 SVGAGI. This CDR3 region has 14 residues. Per the original data handling: Using reference gene primer amplification, nucleated cell counts were estimated. Produced via immunoSEQ multiplex PCR; TCRdb's table is partial and in-frame only. The V and J calls and clone size are taken from that table; D and trimming were inferred from the DNA. The sample carries hundreds of thousands of clones, just under 85% recorded once. Input material: peripheral blood. The receptor was isolated from an elderly man with acute or convalescent COVID-19. The genes are TRBV6-5 and TRBJ1-5; D is undetermined. CDR3: CASSPLRDNQPQHF. CDR3 DNA: TGTGCCAGCAGTCCGCTGCGGGACAATCAGCCCCAGCATTTT.